This TCR beta chain was sequenced during a study of blood T cell repertoires in COVID-19. About the research overall: There were acute and convalescent COVID-19 samples, and they came from the United States, Italy and Spain.

Per germline, CDR1 SGHRS and CDR2 YFSETQ. CDR3 length equals 15 residues. Unmatched junction bases numbered 4, after V lost 2 bases and J lost 4 bases. Per the original methods: Counts of nucleated cells, estimated from reference gene primer amplification, were obtained. The method was immunoSEQ multiplex PCR; TCRdb's version includes in-frame clones alone and lacks a portion of them. That table supplies the V and J calls and clone size; D and trimming were determined from the DNA. The profile covers roughly 250,000 clones, with about nine tenths appearing a single time and approximately 7.6% taken by the ten largest.

Sequencing used peripheral blood. This chain uses TRBV5-1 with TRBJ1-2, with TRBD1 matching over 11 bases. The receptor's source is a man between 60 and 75 years old who had recovered from COVID-19. CDR3 residues: CASSFTGQGGYGYTF. Written as DNA, the CDR3 is TGCGCCAGCAGCTTCACGGGACAGGGGGGCTATGGCTACACCTTC.